The 13 T cell receptor beta chains below come from one sample, sequenced in a study of control samples from healthy donors and cancer patients. Libraries were prepared by immunoSEQ multiplex PCR; TCRdb keeps only in-frame clonotypes and omits some of them. The sample lists around 150,000 clones; approximately 91% were seen once. The material sequenced was blood. These receptor sequences come from a man aged 25-40 years in good health.

The chain joins TRBV4-3 to TRBJ2-1, with 8 positions matching TRBD2. The germline V gene encodes CDR1 LGHNA and CDR2 YSLEER. The V gene end was trimmed by 5 bases and the J gene end by 2 bases; junction bases not matched to a gene: 5. The CDR3 length is 15 residues. CDR3 DNA: TGCGCCAGCAGCACCCGACTAGCGACCTACAATGAGCAGTTCTTC. Translating it yields CASSTRLATYNEQFF.

This clone was counted a single time. The genes are TRBV7-2 and TRBJ2-2; D remains ambiguous. Germline V gene data show CDR1 as SGHTA and CDR2 as FQGNSA. Trimming pared 2 bases from V and 2 bases from J, leaving 6 bases between. The CDR3 extends over 14 amino acids. This CDR3 is CASSLMANTGELFF. The CDR3 DNA follows: TGTGCCAGCAGCTTAATGGCAAACACCGGGGAGCTGTTTTTT.

The chain couples TRBV7-9 to TRBJ2-3; TRBD2 aligns across 9 bases. Germline-derived CDR1 and CDR2 are SEHNR and FQNEAQ (reference sequence). With V trimmed by 6 bases and J by 3 bases, 7 bases remained unmatched. The CDR3 contains 15 residues. Here the CDR3 reads CASRNSGSVTDTQYF. The CDR3 coding sequence is TGTGCCAGCAGGAATAGCGGGAGTGTGACAGATACGCAGTATTTT.

This chain joins TRBV7-9 and TRBJ2-3; weak D call: TRBD2 (6 bases). Per the germline V gene, CDR1 is SEHNR and CDR2 is FQNEAQ (reference sequence). This CDR3 region has 16 residues. Trimming pared 2 bases from V and 0 bases from J, leaving 12 bases between. The CDR3 DNA reads as TGTGCCAGCAGCTTATCAGTCGGGGGTAGCACAGATACGCAGTATTTT. Amino acids: CASSLSVGGSTDTQYF.

Here the CDR3 DNA reads TGCGCCAGCAGCCAAGATTGGACAGTGGACACTGAAGCTTTCTTT. Amino acid sequence: CASSQDWTVDTEAFF. This chain joins TRBV4-3 and TRBJ1-1; D is possibly TRBD1 (6 bases). The germline gives CDR1 LGHNA, CDR2 YSLEER. CDR3 length: 15 residues. V lost 0 bases to trimming and J lost 3 bases, with 11 bases between them.

The J gene is TRBJ1-5, the V gene TRBV18, with 7 bases identical to TRBD1. Germline V gene data show CDR1 as KGHSH and CDR2 as LQKENI. J was trimmed by 2 bases and V by 6 bases; bases with no gene match: 7. There are 15 residues in the CDR3. The CDR3 sequence is CASSLGQAGNQPQHF. The CDR3 bases are TGTGCCAGCTCTCTCGGACAGGCAGGCAATCAGCCCCAGCATTTT.

Of note for this clone: Relative to the germline gene, one junction end is altered; a read error may explain this. The rearrangement joins TRBV12-3 or TRBV12-4 to TRBJ1-1, with TRBD1 identical over 7 bases. The CDR3 is made up of 11 amino acids. This CDR3 is CASRLTGATQF. The CDR3 nucleotides are TGTGCCAGCAGACTAACAGGGGCTACTCAATTT.

The table lists this clone with a count of one. The J gene is TRBJ2-2, the V gene TRBV7-2; TRBD1 matches at 7 bases. Looked up from germline, CDR1 is SGHTA and CDR2 is FQGNSA. CDR3 size: 16 residues. With 4 bases clipped from V and 3 bases from J, the junction kept 8 bases outside the gene matches. The CDR3 sequence is CASSSYTGVDTGELFF. In DNA, the CDR3 is TGTGCCAGCAGCTCATACACAGGGGTGGACACCGGGGAGCTGTTTTTT.

The chain employs TRBV6-5 and TRBJ2-7; 7 bases are a match to TRBD2. CDR1 is MNHEY and CDR2 is SVGAGI in the germline V gene. Unmatched junction bases numbered 9, after V lost 6 bases and J lost 7 bases. The CDR3 length is 13 residues. CDR3 in amino acids: CASRTSVYFEQYF. CDR3 nucleotides: TGTGCCAGCAGAACTAGCGTTTATTTTGAGCAGTACTTC.

This chain connects TRBV5-6 to TRBJ1-5; possible D gene TRBD1, 6 bases. Germline V gene data show CDR1 as SGHDT and CDR2 as YYEEEE. Trimming cost V 4 bases and J 0 bases, with 20 bases left between them. CDR3 size: 18 residues. This CDR3 is CASSPRGRGTYSNQPQHF. CDR3 coding DNA: TGTGCCAGCAGCCCCCGGGGGCGGGGAACGTATAGCAATCAGCCCCAGCATTTT.

The genes are TRBV5-6 and TRBJ2-2; 13 positions agree with TRBD2. Germline loops: CDR1 SGHDT, CDR2 YYEEEE. With V trimmed by 2 bases and J by 3 bases, 1 base remained unmatched. The CDR3 is 16 residues long. The CDR3 DNA sequence: TGTGCCAGCAGCTTACTAGCGGGGGGGCACACCGGGGAGCTGTTTTTT. It yields the protein CASSLLAGGHTGELFF.

The rearrangement uses TRBV3-1 (or the pseudogene TRBV3-2) and TRBJ1-2; tentatively, D is TRBD1 (6 bases). CDR1 is LGHDT, CDR2 YNNKEL, per germline (reference sequence). The CDR3 runs 14 residues. V was clipped by 4 bases and J by 0 bases, with 9 bases between them. The CDR3 DNA follows: TGTGCCAGCAGCCCCCAGGGGTCTAACTATGGCTACACCTTC. Translating gives CASSPQGSNYGYTF.

This clone has a single count. V and J are TRBV9 and TRBJ2-2; TRBD2 agrees at 8 bases. The V gene end was trimmed by 3 bases and the J gene end by 1 base; junction bases not matched to a gene: 8. Germline lookup yields CDR1 SGDLS and CDR2 YYNGEE. This CDR3 comprises 17 residues. CDR3 sequence reads: CASSALGTRMNTGELFF. CDR3 in DNA: TGTGCCAGCAGCGCCCTGGGGACTAGGATGAACACCGGGGAGCTGTTTTTT.